A selection of T cell receptor beta chains follows, all from one sample in a study of identifying expanded T cells in peripheral blood. Some clones are missing from TCRdb's copy, which holds only in-frame ones; the method was immunoSEQ multiplex PCR. The data contain 100,000 to 110,000 clones, about 90% of them singletons. Input material: blood. The receptors derive from a person between 18 and 70 years old in good health. Each CDR3 is given with its conserved first and last residue. Each record gives: V gene, J gene, clone size, D gene, CDR3 DNA, CDR3 protein. D genes are given only for firm matches. Only some rows state a clone size, as once, few, many or a class for expanded clones.

V gene: TRBV27; J gene: TRBJ1-2; clone size: NA; D gene: NA; CDR3 DNA: TGTGCCAGCAGTTACAGTCCTGATGGCTATGGCTACACCTTC; CDR3 protein: CASSYSPDGYGYTF
V gene: TRBV7-2; J gene: TRBJ1-2; clone size: NA; D gene: NA; CDR3 DNA: TGTGCCAGCAGCTTAGCGTCCGTGGGTATCGGCTATGGCTACACCTTC; CDR3 protein: CASSLASVGIGYGYTF
V gene: TRBV6-4; J gene: TRBJ1-1; clone size: NA; D gene: TRBD1; CDR3 DNA: TGTGCCAGCAGGCCCGGACAGGGGGCGCGGGGATTGACTGAAGCTTTCTTT; CDR3 protein: CASRPGQGARGLTEAFF
V gene: TRBV6-1; J gene: TRBJ1-2; clone size: NA; D gene: NA; CDR3 DNA: TGTGCCAGCAGTCGACAGTATGGCTACACCTTC; CDR3 protein: CASSRQYGYTF
V gene: TRBV19; J gene: TRBJ1-2; clone size: NA; D gene: NA; CDR3 DNA: TGTGCCAGTAGTATAGTATTGGCGGGACACATAAACTATGGCTACACCTTC; CDR3 protein: CASSIVLAGHINYGYTF
V gene: TRBV5-6; J gene: TRBJ1-1; clone size: once; D gene: NA; CDR3 DNA: TGTGCCAGCAGCTTGGCCGGGTGGGGGACTAAAACGGGTGAAGCTTTCTTT; CDR3 protein: CASSLAGWGTKTGEAFF
V gene: TRBV6-6; J gene: TRBJ2-7; clone size: NA; D gene: NA; CDR3 DNA: TGTGCCAGCAGTTACTTTTCAGGAGACGAGCAGTACTTC; CDR3 protein: CASSYFSGDEQYF
V gene: TRBV5-1; J gene: TRBJ1-4; clone size: NA; D gene: NA; CDR3 DNA: TGCGCCAGCAGCTCCGGTAATTCTAATGAAAAACTGTTTTTT; CDR3 protein: CASSSGNSNEKLFF
V gene: TRBV11-3; J gene: TRBJ1-2; clone size: NA; D gene: NA; CDR3 DNA: TGTGCCAGCGCGGAGGGGACGCACTATGGCTACACCTTC; CDR3 protein: CASAEGTHYGYTF
V gene: TRBV4-1; J gene: TRBJ1-1; clone size: NA; D gene: NA; CDR3 DNA: TGCGCCAGCAGCCAAGTACGGGGGGCTGCTGAAGCTTTCTTT; CDR3 protein: CASSQVRGAAEAFF
V gene: TRBV14; J gene: TRBJ1-2; clone size: NA; D gene: NA; CDR3 DNA: TGTGCCAGCAGCCCCTTAAGGGGCTTTAACTATGGCTACACCTTC; CDR3 protein: CASSPLRGFNYGYTF
V gene: TRBV28; J gene: TRBJ2-7; clone size: NA; D gene: NA; CDR3 DNA: TGTGCCAGCAGCCTGACAAGCTCCTACGAGCAGTACTTC; CDR3 protein: CASSLTSSYEQYF
V gene: TRBV19; J gene: TRBJ2-1; clone size: NA; D gene: NA; CDR3 DNA: TGTGCCAGTAGTATCGCAACCCTAAGGAATGAGCAGTTCTTC; CDR3 protein: CASSIATLRNEQFF
V gene: TRBV7-8; J gene: TRBJ1-6; clone size: NA; D gene: NA; CDR3 DNA: TGTGCCAGCAGCTTATGGGGGGGAGTCCGGGGTTCACCCCTCCACTTT; CDR3 protein: CASSLWGGVRGSPLHF
V gene: TRBV14; J gene: TRBJ2-1; clone size: NA; D gene: NA; CDR3 DNA: TGTGCCAGCAGCTACTTATTAGAGATCTACAATGAGCAGTTCTTC; CDR3 protein: CASSYLLEIYNEQFF
V gene: TRBV7-9; J gene: TRBJ1-5; clone size: NA; D gene: TRBD1; CDR3 DNA: TGTGCCAGCAGCGGGACAGGCAATCAGCCCCAGCATTTT; CDR3 protein: CASSGTGNQPQHF
V gene: TRBV11-3; J gene: TRBJ1-1; clone size: once; D gene: NA; CDR3 DNA: TGTGCCAGCAGCTCCCCGGGGACGGGGGAAACTGAAGCTTTCTTT; CDR3 protein: CASSSPGTGETEAFF
V gene: TRBV7-2; J gene: TRBJ2-1; clone size: NA; D gene: NA; CDR3 DNA: TGTGCCTTGGGGAATGAGCAGTTCTTC; CDR3 protein: CALGNEQFF
V gene: TRBV19; J gene: TRBJ1-1; clone size: NA; D gene: NA; CDR3 DNA: TGTGCCAGTAGTATCCCGGGGGTGAGCACTGAAGCTTTCTTT; CDR3 protein: CASSIPGVSTEAFF
V gene: TRBV6-5; J gene: TRBJ1-1; clone size: NA; D gene: NA; CDR3 DNA: TGTGCCAGCAAGCCGACAGGTGTCTTGAAGGCTTTCTTT; CDR3 protein: CASKPTGVLKAFF
V gene: TRBV5-1; J gene: TRBJ1-1; clone size: once; D gene: NA; CDR3 DNA: TGCGCCAGCAGCTTGGGTTCCGGGCCGAACACTGAAGCTTTCTTT; CDR3 protein: CASSLGSGPNTEAFF
V gene: TRBV5-1; J gene: TRBJ2-7; clone size: NA; D gene: NA; CDR3 DNA: TGCGCCAGCAGCCCCGGCCGAGTTAGATACGAGCAGTACTTC; CDR3 protein: CASSPGRVRYEQYF
V gene: TRBV10-2; J gene: TRBJ2-1; clone size: NA; D gene: TRBD1; CDR3 DNA: TGCGCCAGCAGTGAAGAAGGGACAGCATACAATGAGCAGTTCTTC; CDR3 protein: CASSEEGTAYNEQFF
V gene: TRBV2; J gene: TRBJ1-5; clone size: NA; D gene: TRBD1; CDR3 DNA: TGTGCCAGCACCGATCGGGGACAGGGGAATCAGCCCCAGCATTTT; CDR3 protein: CASTDRGQGNQPQHF
V gene: TRBV9; J gene: TRBJ1-6; clone size: NA; D gene: NA; CDR3 DNA: TGTGCCAGCAGCGTAGAAACAAGTAATTCACCCCTCCACTTT; CDR3 protein: CASSVETSNSPLHF
V gene: TRBV4-3; J gene: TRBJ1-1; clone size: NA; D gene: NA; CDR3 DNA: TGCGCCAGCAGCCAAGATTTGCAGGGTATCCCTGAAGCTTTCTTT; CDR3 protein: CASSQDLQGIPEAFF
V gene: TRBV5-6; J gene: TRBJ2-3; clone size: NA; D gene: TRBD1; CDR3 DNA: TGTGCCAGCAGCTTGGGACAGGGAAGGGGGGATACGCAGTATTTT; CDR3 protein: CASSLGQGRGDTQYF
V gene: TRBV7-3; J gene: TRBJ2-5; clone size: NA; D gene: TRBD1; CDR3 DNA: TGTGCCAGCAGCCCTGGGACAGGGTCCCCCCAAGAGACCCAGTACTTC; CDR3 protein: CASSPGTGSPQETQYF
V gene: TRBV19; J gene: TRBJ1-2; clone size: NA; D gene: NA; CDR3 DNA: TGTGCCAGTAGTATAGTGTTTGTTAATTATGGCTACACCTTC; CDR3 protein: CASSIVFVNYGYTF
V gene: TRBV7-3; J gene: TRBJ2-6; clone size: few; D gene: NA; CDR3 DNA: TGTGCCAGCAGCCCTCTCGGCCCTTCCCTCTCTGGGGCCAACGTCCTGACTTTC; CDR3 protein: CASSPLGPSLSGANVLTF
V gene: TRBV12-5; J gene: TRBJ1-5; clone size: NA; D gene: TRBD1; CDR3 DNA: TGTGCTAGTGGAAAGACAGGGGTCAGCAATCAGCCCCAGCATTTT; CDR3 protein: CASGKTGVSNQPQHF
V gene: TRBV11-3; J gene: TRBJ2-7; clone size: NA; D gene: TRBD1; CDR3 DNA: TGTGCCAGCAGCCGCAGGGGGTCGACTCTCTACGAGCAGTACTTC; CDR3 protein: CASSRRGSTLYEQYF
V gene: TRBV9; J gene: TRBJ2-2; clone size: NA; D gene: TRBD2; CDR3 DNA: TGTGCCAGCAGCTTTCCCACTAGCGGGAGTAAGGCCGGGGAGCTGTTTTTT; CDR3 protein: CASSFPTSGSKAGELFF
V gene: TRBV5-1; J gene: TRBJ2-3; clone size: NA; D gene: NA; CDR3 DNA: TGCGCCAGCAGCGCCGAACAGGGTACTCGGCAGCGGCAGTATTTT; CDR3 protein: CASSAEQGTRQRQYF
V gene: TRBV19; J gene: TRBJ2-7; clone size: NA; D gene: TRBD2; CDR3 DNA: TGTGCCAGTAGTCCTCCGGGACTAGCGGTCTACGAGCAGTACTTC; CDR3 protein: CASSPPGLAVYEQYF
V gene: TRBV4-3; J gene: TRBJ2-7; clone size: NA; D gene: NA; CDR3 DNA: TGCGCCAGCAGCCAAGGGTTAGGGGATGGGGCCTACGAGCAGTACTTC; CDR3 protein: CASSQGLGDGAYEQYF
V gene: TRBV7-6; J gene: TRBJ1-2; clone size: many; D gene: TRBD1; CDR3 DNA: TGTGCCAGCAGCTTCACCGGGACAGGGGCCTCTGGCTACACCTTC; CDR3 protein: CASSFTGTGASGYTF
V gene: TRBV6-4; J gene: TRBJ2-1; clone size: NA; D gene: NA; CDR3 DNA: TGTGCCAGCAGTACCGGGACCAGCAATGAGCAGTTCTTC; CDR3 protein: CASSTGTSNEQFF
V gene: TRBV5-1; J gene: TRBJ1-4; clone size: NA; D gene: NA; CDR3 DNA: TGCGCCAGCAGTGCGAGGGGGACTAATGAAAAACTGTTTTTT; CDR3 protein: CASSARGTNEKLFF
V gene: TRBV2; J gene: TRBJ1-5; clone size: NA; D gene: NA; CDR3 DNA: TGTGCCAGCAGTGAACAGGGGCCGGCCGGTCAGCCCCAGCATTTT; CDR3 protein: CASSEQGPAGQPQHF
V gene: TRBV30; J gene: TRBJ2-2; clone size: once; D gene: NA; CDR3 DNA: TGTGCCTGGGATAAAGGCAGGGTGGACACCGGGGAGCTGTTTTTT; CDR3 protein: CAWDKGRVDTGELFF